This section outlines one TCR beta chain sequence together with its context. The sample originates from a study of T cells after somatic rescue of genetic block. Data came from immunoSEQ multiplex PCR; TCRdb stores just in-frame clones and leaves some out. The table lists about 67,000 clones, 92% of them singletons. CDR1 MNHNS and CDR2 SASEGT come from the germline V gene. The CDR3 consists of 16 residues. V was clipped by 4 bases and J by 4 bases; unmatched bases: 8. Sequencing was done on a sample of peripheral blood mononuclear cells (PBMCs). The rearrangement uses TRBV6-1 and TRBJ2-5; 11 bases fit TRBD1. This receptor was taken from a man between 35 and 55 years old. The CDR3, as DNA: TGTGCCAGCAGTGTTGGACAGGGGGCGTTAGGAGAGACCCAGTACTTC. Translated: CASSVGQGALGETQYF.